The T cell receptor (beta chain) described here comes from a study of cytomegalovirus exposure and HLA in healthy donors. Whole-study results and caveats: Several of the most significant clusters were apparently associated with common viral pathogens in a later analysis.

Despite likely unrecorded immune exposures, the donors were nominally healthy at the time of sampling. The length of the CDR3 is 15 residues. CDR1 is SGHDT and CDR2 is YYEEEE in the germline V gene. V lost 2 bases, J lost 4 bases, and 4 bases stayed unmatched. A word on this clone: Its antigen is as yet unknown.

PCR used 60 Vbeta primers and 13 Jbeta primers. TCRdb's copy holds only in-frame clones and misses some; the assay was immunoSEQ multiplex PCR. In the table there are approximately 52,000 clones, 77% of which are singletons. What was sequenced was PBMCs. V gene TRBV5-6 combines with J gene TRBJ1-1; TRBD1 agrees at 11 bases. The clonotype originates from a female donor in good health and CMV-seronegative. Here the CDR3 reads CASSFGTGGGTEAFF. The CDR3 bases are TGTGCCAGCAGCTTTGGGACAGGGGGGGGCACTGAAGCTTTCTTT.